This TCR beta chain was profiled in a study of T cells in Graves' hyperthyroidism and ophthalmopathy. What was amplified from RNA transcripts were TCR beta CDR3 regions. During a first-round RT-PCR of the TCR CDR3, the HTBI primer set was used. Using its own MiXCR run on the multiplex PCR reads, TCRdb lists one record per CDR3 protein. The data contain 300,000 to 500,000 distinct CDR3 sequences, more than 13% of them singletons. Looked up from germline, CDR1 is DFQATT and CDR2 is SNEGSKA (reference sequence). There are 13 residues in the CDR3. The V gene lost 6 bases and the J gene lost 4 bases, with 13 bases spanning the gap. Patients with ophthalmopathy all had a Clinical Activity Score of at least 3, a NOSPECS grade of at least 4 and duration under 3 months. Thyroid ultrasound, orbital computed tomography, clinical symptoms, and serum thyroxine and TRAb underpinned diagnoses. This clonotype has at least ten counts.

This sequence was found in a man aged 50-59 years with Graves' ophthalmopathy. Sample: blood. The V call is TRBV20-1, the J call TRBJ2-1; D is perhaps TRBD2 (6 bases). CDR3 loop: CSAPGSGYNEQFF. The DNA of the CDR3 is TGCAGTGCCCCCGGGAGCGGATACAATGAGCAGTTCTTC.